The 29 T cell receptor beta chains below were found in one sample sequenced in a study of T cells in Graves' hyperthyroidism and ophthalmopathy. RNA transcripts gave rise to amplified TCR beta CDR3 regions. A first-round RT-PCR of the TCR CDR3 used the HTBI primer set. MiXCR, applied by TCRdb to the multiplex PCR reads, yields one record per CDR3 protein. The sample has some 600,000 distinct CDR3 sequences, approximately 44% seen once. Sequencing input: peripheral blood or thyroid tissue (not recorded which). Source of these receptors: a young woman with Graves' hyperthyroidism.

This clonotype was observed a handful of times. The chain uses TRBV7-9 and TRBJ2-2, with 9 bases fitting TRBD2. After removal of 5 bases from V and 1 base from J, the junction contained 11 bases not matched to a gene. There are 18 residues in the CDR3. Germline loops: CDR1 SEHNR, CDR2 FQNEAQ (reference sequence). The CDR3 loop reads CASSPRGSGRKNTGELFF. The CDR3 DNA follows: TGTGCCAGCAGCCCACGTGGGAGCGGGAGGAAGAACACCGGGGAGCTGTTTTTT.

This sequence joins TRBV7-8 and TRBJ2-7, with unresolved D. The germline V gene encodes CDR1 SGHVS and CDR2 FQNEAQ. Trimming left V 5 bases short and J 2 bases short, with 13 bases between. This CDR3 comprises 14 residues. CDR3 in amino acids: CASSAQPGTYEQYF. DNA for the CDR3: TGTGCCAGCAGCGCACAACCCGGAACCTACGAGCAGTACTTC.

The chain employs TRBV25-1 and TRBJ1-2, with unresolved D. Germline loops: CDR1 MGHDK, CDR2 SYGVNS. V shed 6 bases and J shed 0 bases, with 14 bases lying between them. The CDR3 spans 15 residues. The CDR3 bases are TGTGCCAGCAGCGCCTCCGGGTACCCTAACTATGGCTACACCTTC. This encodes CASSASGYPNYGYTF.

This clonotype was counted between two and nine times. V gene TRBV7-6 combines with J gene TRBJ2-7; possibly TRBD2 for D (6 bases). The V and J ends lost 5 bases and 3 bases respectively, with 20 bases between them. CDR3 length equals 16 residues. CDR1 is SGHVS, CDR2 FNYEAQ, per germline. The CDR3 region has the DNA TGTGCCAGCAGCACCATGACCGAGGAGGGGATCTACGAGCAGTACTTC. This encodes CASSTMTEEGIYEQYF.

CDR3 protein: CSATGGRGSNQPQHF. The CDR3 region has the DNA TGCAGTGCTACAGGGGGAAGAGGGAGCAATCAGCCCCAGCATTTT. This chain uses TRBV20-1 with TRBJ1-5, with 7 bases that match TRBD1. In germline, CDR1 is DFQATT, CDR2 SNEGSKA (reference sequence). The CDR3 contains 15 residues. Trimming cost V 4 bases and J 1 base; bases outside gene matches: 7.

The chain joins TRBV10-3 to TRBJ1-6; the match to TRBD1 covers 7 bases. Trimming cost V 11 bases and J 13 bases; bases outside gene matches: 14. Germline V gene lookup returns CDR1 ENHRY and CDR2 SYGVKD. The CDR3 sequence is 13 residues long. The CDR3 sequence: CAQGGGPYVPLHF. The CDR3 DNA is TGTGCCCAGGGGGGCGGACCTTACGTTCCCCTCCACTTT.

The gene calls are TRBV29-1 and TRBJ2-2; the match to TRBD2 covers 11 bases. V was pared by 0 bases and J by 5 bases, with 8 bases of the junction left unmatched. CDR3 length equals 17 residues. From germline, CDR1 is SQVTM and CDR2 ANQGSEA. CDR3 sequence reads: CSVEDPGASGRTGELFF. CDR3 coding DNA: TGCAGCGTTGAAGATCCCGGGGCTAGCGGGAGGACCGGGGAGCTGTTTTTT.

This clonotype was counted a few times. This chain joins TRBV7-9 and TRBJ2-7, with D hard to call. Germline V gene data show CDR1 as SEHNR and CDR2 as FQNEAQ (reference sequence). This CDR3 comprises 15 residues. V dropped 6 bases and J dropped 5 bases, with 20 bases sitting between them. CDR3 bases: TGTGCCAGCAGTGCTAGATCGACCCTAGAGGACGAGCAGTACTTC. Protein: CASSARSTLEDEQYF. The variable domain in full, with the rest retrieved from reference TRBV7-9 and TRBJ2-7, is DTGVSQNPRHKITKRGQNVTFRCDPISEHNRLYWYRQTLGQGPEFLTYFQNEAQLEKSRLLSDRFSAERPKGSFSTLEIQRTEQGDSAMYLCASSARSTLEDEQYFGPGTRLTVT.

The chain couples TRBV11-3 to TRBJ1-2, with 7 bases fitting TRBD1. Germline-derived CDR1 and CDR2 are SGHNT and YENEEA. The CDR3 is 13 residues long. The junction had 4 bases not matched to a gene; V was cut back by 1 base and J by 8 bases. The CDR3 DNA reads TGTGCCAGCAGCTTAGGACAGGGATGGGGCTACACCTTC. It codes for CASSLGQGWGYTF. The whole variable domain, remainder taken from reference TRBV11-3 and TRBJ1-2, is EAGVVQSPRYKIIEKKQPVAFWCNPISGHNTLYWYLQNLGQGPELLIRYENEEAVDDSQLPKDRFSAERLKGVDSTLKIQPAELGDSAVYLCASSLGQGWGYTFGSGTRLTVV.

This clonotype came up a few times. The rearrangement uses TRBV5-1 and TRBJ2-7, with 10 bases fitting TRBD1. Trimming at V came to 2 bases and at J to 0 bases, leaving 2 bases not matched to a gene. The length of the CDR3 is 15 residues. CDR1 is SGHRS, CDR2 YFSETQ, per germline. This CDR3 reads CASSFGTGASYEQYF. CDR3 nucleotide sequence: TGCGCCAGCAGCTTCGGGACAGGGGCCTCCTACGAGCAGTACTTC.

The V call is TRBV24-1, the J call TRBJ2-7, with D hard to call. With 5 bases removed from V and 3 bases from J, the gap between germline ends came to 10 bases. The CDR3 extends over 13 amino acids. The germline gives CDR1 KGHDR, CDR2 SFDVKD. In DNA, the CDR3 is TGTGCCACCAGTGCTGGCAGGAACTACGAGCAGTACTTC. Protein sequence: CATSAGRNYEQYF.

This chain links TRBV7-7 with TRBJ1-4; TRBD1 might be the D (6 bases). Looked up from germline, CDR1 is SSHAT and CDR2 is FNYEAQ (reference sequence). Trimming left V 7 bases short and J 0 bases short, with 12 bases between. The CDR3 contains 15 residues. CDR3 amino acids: CASTDSGATNEKLFF. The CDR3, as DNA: TGTGCCAGCACGGACAGCGGGGCAACTAATGAAAAACTGTTTTTT.

DNA of the CDR3: TGTGCCATCAGTGACTATAGCGGGAGGGCGAACGAGCAGTACTTC. Its protein is CAISDYSGRANEQYF. The rearrangement joins TRBV10-3 to TRBJ2-7; TRBD2 agrees at 11 bases. J was trimmed by 5 bases and V by 3 bases; bases with no gene match: 6. Germline V gene lookup returns CDR1 ENHRY and CDR2 SYGVKD. There are 15 residues in the CDR3.

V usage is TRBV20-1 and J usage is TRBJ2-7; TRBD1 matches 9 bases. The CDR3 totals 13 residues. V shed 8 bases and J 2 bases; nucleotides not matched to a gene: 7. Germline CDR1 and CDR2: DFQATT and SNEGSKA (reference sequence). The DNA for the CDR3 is TGCAGTTACTCGGGACAGGGCCCCTACGAGCAGTACTTC. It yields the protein CSYSGQGPYEQYF.

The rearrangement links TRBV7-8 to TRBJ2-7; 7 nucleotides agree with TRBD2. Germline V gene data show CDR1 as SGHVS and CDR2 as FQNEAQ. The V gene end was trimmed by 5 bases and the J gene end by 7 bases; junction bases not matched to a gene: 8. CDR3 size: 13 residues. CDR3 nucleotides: TGTGCCAGCAGCAACCGGGACTATGGAGAGCAGTACTTC. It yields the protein CASSNRDYGEQYF.

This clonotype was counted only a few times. CDR3 bases: TGTGCCAGCAGCTATCAAACAGAGGAAGCTTTCTTT. It codes for CASSYQTEEAFF. The chain is built from TRBV7-9 and TRBJ1-1, with D unclear. This CDR3 is 12 amino acids long. With 4 bases removed from V and 8 bases from J, the gap between germline ends came to 11 bases. Germline CDR1 SEHNR, CDR2 FQNEAQ (reference sequence).

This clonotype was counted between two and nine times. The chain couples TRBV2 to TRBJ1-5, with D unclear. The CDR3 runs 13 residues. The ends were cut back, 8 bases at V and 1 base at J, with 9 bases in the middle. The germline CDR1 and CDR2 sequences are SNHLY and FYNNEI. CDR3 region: CASGRLSNQPQHF. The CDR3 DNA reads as TGTGCCAGCGGACGGTTGAGCAATCAGCCCCAGCATTTT.

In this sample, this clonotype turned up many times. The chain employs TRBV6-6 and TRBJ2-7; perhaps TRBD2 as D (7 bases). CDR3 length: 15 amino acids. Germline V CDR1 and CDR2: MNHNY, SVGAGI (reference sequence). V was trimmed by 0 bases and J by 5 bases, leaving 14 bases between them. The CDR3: CASSYSLGEGDEQYF. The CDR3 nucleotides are TGTGCCAGCAGTTACTCGTTGGGGGAGGGGGACGAGCAGTACTTC.

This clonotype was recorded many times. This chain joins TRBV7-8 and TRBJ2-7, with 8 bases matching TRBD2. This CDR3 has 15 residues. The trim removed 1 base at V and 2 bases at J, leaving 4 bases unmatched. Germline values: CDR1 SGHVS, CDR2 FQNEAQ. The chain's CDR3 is CASSLGLARTYEQYF. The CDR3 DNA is TGTGCCAGCAGCTTAGGACTAGCGCGCACCTACGAGCAGTACTTC.

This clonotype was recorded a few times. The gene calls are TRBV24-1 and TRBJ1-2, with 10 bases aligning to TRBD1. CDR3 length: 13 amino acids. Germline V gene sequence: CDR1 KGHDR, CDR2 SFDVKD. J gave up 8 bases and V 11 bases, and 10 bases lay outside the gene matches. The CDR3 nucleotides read TGTGCCAGCAGCGAGACAGGGGGCTGGGGCTACACCTTC. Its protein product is CASSETGGWGYTF.

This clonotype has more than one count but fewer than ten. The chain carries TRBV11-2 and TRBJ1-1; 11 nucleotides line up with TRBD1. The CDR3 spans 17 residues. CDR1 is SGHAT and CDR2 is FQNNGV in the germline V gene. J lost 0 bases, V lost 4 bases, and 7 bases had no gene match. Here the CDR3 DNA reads TGTGCCAGCAGCTCGGAGGGACAGGGGGAAGTGAACACTGAAGCTTTCTTT. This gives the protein CASSSEGQGEVNTEAFF. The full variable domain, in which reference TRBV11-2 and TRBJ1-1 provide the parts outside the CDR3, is EAGVAQSPRYKIIEKRQSVAFWCNPISGHATLYWYQQILGQGPKLLIQFQNNGVVDDSQLPKDRFSAERLKGVDSTLKIQPAKLEDSAVYLCASSSEGQGEVNTEAFFGQGTRLTVV.

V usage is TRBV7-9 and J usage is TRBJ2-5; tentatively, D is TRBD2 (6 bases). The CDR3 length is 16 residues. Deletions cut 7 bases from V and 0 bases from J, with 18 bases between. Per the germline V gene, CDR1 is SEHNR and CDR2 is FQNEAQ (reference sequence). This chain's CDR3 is CASISIGPSDQETQYF. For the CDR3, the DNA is TGTGCCAGCATCAGTATAGGTCCTAGCGACCAAGAGACCCAGTACTTC.

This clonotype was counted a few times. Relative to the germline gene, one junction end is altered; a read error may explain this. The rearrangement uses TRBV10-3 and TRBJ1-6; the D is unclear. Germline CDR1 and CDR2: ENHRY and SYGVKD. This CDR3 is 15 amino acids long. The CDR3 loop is CASSYLAGPNSPLHF. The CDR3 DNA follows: TGTGCCAGCAGTTACCTAGCAGGCCCTAATTCACCCCTCCACTTT.

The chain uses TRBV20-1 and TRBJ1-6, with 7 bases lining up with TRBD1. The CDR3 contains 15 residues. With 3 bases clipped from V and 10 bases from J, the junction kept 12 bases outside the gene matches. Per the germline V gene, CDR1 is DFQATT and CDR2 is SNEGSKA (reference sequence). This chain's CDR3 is CSASSGQEFGSPLHF. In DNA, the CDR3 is TGCAGTGCTAGTTCCGGACAGGAGTTCGGCTCACCCCTCCACTTT.

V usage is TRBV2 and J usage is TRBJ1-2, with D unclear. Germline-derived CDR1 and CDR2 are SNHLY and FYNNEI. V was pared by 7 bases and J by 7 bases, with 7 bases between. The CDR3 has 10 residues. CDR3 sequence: CASTGFGYTF. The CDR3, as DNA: TGTGCCAGCACCGGATTTGGCTACACCTTC.

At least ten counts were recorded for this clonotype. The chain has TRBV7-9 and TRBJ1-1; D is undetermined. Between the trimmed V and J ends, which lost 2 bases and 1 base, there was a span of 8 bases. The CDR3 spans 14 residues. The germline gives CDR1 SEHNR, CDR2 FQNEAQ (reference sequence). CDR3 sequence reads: CASSLRSENTEAFF. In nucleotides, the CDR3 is TGTGCCAGCAGCTTAAGGAGCGAGAACACTGAAGCTTTCTTT.

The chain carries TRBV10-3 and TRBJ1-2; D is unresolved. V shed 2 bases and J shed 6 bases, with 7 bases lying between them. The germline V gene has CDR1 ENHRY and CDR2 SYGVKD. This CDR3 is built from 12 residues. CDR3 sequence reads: CAISEGSDGYTF. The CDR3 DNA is TGTGCCATCAGTGAGGGTTCCGATGGCTACACCTTC.

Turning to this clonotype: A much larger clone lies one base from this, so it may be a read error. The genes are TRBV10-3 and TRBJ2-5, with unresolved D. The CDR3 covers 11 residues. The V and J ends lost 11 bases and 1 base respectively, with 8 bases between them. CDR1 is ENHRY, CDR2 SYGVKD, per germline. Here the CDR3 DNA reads TGTGCCCTCGCCGCCCAAGAGACCCAGTACTTC. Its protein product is CALAAQETQYF.

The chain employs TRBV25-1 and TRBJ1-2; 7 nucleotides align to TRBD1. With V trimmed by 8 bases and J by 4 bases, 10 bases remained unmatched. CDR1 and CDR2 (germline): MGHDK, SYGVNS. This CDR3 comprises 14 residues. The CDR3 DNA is TGTGCCAGCTCACCTATACAGGGGATCTATGGCTACACCTTC. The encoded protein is CASSPIQGIYGYTF.